This TCR beta chain was sequenced during a study of Ad26.COV2.S vaccination and SARS-CoV-2 variants. Study findings and constraints: Spike-specific TCR breadth ran higher among vaccine recipients than placebo recipients.

Treatment given: roughly 18 received Ad26.COV2.S at low or high dose, single or two shots; about 5 received placebo; per-sample allocation not given. The investigators took samples on day 63 after the first vaccine or placebo injection. CDR1 SGDLS and CDR2 YYNGEE come from the germline V gene. This CDR3 is 14 amino acids long. V was clipped by 0 bases and J by 2 bases, with 8 bases between them. In regard to this clone: The antigen remains undetermined.

Method: immunoSEQ multiplex PCR; TCRdb's copy keeps in-frame clones and lacks some. The sample includes approximately 350,000 clones, 80% to 90% of them seen just once. The clonotype originates from a person between 18 and 59 years old who received the Ad26.COV2.S COVID-19 vaccine or a placebo. The chain employs TRBV9 and TRBJ1-1; D remains unclear. The specimen was peripheral blood, collected in a trial of Ad26.COV2.S vaccine versus placebo. The CDR3 DNA reads as TGTGCCAGCAGCGTAGGTCGGCCTAACACTGAAGCTTTCTTT. Translating gives CASSVGRPNTEAFF.